The clone carrying this T cell receptor (beta chain) came up many times. Its antigen remains unknown. The germline gene is not matched at one end of the junction; a read error may be the cause. This entry belongs to a study of spatial heterogeneity in lung cancer. Study-wide points: Higher tumor mutation counts went along with higher counts of expanded intratumoral alpha and beta TCRs.

TCRdb ran MiXCR on the 5' RACE reads and lists one entry per CDR3 protein. The table lists around 100,000 distinct CDR3 sequences, around 4.3% of them singletons, with around 20% in the top ten. The sample's time point: sample taken at primary tumor resection. The CDR3 has 13 residues. The source of this sequence is a male donor with early-stage non-small cell lung cancer. Sequencing used lung tumor tissue, obtained at surgery. The chain is built from TRBV12-3 or TRBV12-4 and TRBJ1-5; a possible D gene is TRBD1 (5 bases). DNA of the CDR3: TGTGCCAGCAGTGGGCGAAGGGGAGGGGAAAAAAATTTT. Its protein is CASSGRRGGEKNF.